Given below is one T cell receptor beta chain in context. Its specificity is unknown. CDR1 and CDR2 from the germline V gene are SGHNT and YYREEE (reference sequence). This CDR3 comprises 17 residues. Trimming stripped 0 bases from V and 4 bases from J, with 19 bases between. The sample belongs to a study of shared clonotypes between healthy human individuals. Turning to the study itself: CD4 naive and CD4 memory each took three plates per donor, while CD8 naive took two and CD8 memory one.

Deep-level running was used for the assay. Clones were read by immunoSEQ multiplex PCR, and TCRdb kept only the in-frame ones, dropping some. Here the sample spans about 2 million clones, just under 95% being singletons. Terminally differentiated effector memory CD45RA+ cells were left out of the naive CD8 fraction, which was CD45RO-negative and positively selected for CCR7. Broader study findings: Few donors limited the genetic and exposure-history diversity represented.

The chain uses TRBV5-4 and TRBJ1-2, with D unresolved. The material sequenced was naive CD8+ T cells sorted from blood. This TCR derives from a man younger than 35 in good health. The CDR3 spells CASSLEMGYTGIYGYTF. The CDR3 DNA is TGTGCCAGCAGCTTGGAAATGGGCTACACCGGAATCTATGGCTACACCTTC.